A single sample gave rise to the 19 T cell receptor beta chains below, sequenced in a study of shared clonotypes between healthy human individuals (dated by TCRdb to 2018 to 2020). The protocol used for the library was the immunoSEQ multiplex PCR assay. The source is immuneACCESS, and TCRdb retained only in-frame sequences with V and J called. Part of the clones is not carried over; for the studies checked, unresolved V genes explain less than half of this, and the remainder is unexplained. The sample table records some 1 million clones; about 76% of these occur just once. The top ten clonotypes cover about 1.5% of the sample. Sequencing input: memory CD4+ T cells sorted from blood. Taken with the paper, the label for cell subset or site translates to: CD45RA-negative fraction. These receptors were collected from a man aged 18 to 30 in good health.

This chain links TRBV19 with TRBJ2-2, with unresolved D. Trimming took off 8 bases at V and 6 bases at J, with 10 bases between the two ends. Germline CDR1 reads LNHDA; CDR2 reads SQIVND (reference sequence). The CDR3 sequence is 12 residues long. The CDR3 nucleotides read TGTGCCAGTGGTAGAAGGGCCGGGGAGCTGTTTTTT. Its protein is CASGRRAGELFF.

Only a few counts were recorded for this clone. CDR3 amino acids: CASSATGFNEKLFF. The DNA for the CDR3 is TGTGCCAGCAGTGCGACAGGCTTCAATGAAAAACTGTTTTTT. The V and J genes are TRBV6-1 and TRBJ1-4; maybe TRBD1 (6 bases). The V end lost 4 bases, the J end lost 5 bases, and 11 bases lay between the germline ends. Germline V gene lookup returns CDR1 MNHNS and CDR2 SASEGT. The CDR3 is 14 residues long.

The count of this clone is one. Here the CDR3 reads CASSPYRGANTEAFF. In nucleotides, the CDR3 is TGCGCCAGCAGCCCATACAGGGGAGCGAACACTGAAGCTTTCTTT. This chain connects TRBV5-1 to TRBJ1-1, with 7 bases aligning to TRBD1. This CDR3 is 15 amino acids long. Germline assignment: CDR1 SGHRS and CDR2 YFSETQ. V shed 4 bases and J 1 base; nucleotides not matched to a gene: 7.

The chain recombines TRBV4-3 with TRBJ2-5; 12 nucleotides line up with TRBD2. Germline loops: CDR1 LGHNA, CDR2 YSLEER. The V and J ends lost 0 bases and 5 bases, in that order; junction bases with no gene match: 19. The length of the CDR3 is 21 residues. This chain's CDR3 is CASSQDWMGLAGHRLRETQYF. CDR3 bases: TGCGCCAGCAGCCAAGACTGGATGGGACTAGCGGGCCACAGGTTACGGGAGACCCAGTACTTC.

As to this clone: In the same sample, other DNA sequences code for this CDR3. This CDR3 reads CAISENPGTNEKLFF. The DNA for the CDR3 is TGTGCCATCAGTGAGAATCCGGGGACTAATGAAAAACTGTTTTTT. The rearrangement uses TRBV10-3 and TRBJ1-4; the D is unclear. Looked up from germline, CDR1 is ENHRY and CDR2 is SYGVKD. This CDR3 has 15 residues. V was shortened by 2 bases and J by 2 bases, with 9 bases between the two germline ends.

There are a few counts of this clone. V is TRBV4-2 and J is TRBJ2-7; weak D call: TRBD2 (5 bases). Trimming left V 5 bases short and J 4 bases short, with 12 bases between. Germline V gene lookup returns CDR1 LGHNA and CDR2 YNFKEQ. The length of the CDR3 is 13 residues. The CDR3 is CASSDYAAYEQYF. For the CDR3, the DNA is TGTGCCAGCAGCGACTACGCGGCTTACGAGCAGTACTTC.

This clone showed up just a few times. The rearrangement joins TRBV21-1 to TRBJ2-7; the D call of TRBD2 is as the table states it, not checked on the DNA. TRBV21-1 is annotated as a pseudogene. This CDR3 is 16 amino acids long. CDR3 coding DNA: TGTGCCAGCAGCAAAGGCGGACTTCGGCTGGGCTACGAGCAGTACTTC. Its translation is CASSKGGLRLGYEQYF.

The chain recombines TRBV7-2 with TRBJ1-1; unclear D gene. The CDR3 runs 13 residues. Per germline, CDR1 SGHTA and CDR2 FQGNSA. The ends were cut back, 1 base at V and 4 bases at J, with 7 bases in the middle. CDR3 sequence reads: CASSLDLGTEAFF. The CDR3, as DNA: TGTGCCAGCAGCTTAGATTTGGGCACTGAAGCTTTCTTT. The full variable domain, its missing parts supplied by reference TRBV7-2 and TRBJ1-1, is GAGVSQSPSNKVTEKGKDVELRCDPISGHTALYWYRQSLGQGLEFLIYFQGNSAPDKSGLPSDRFSAERTGGSVSTLTIQRTQQEDSAVYLCASSLDLGTEAFFGQGTRLTVV.

This CDR3 reads CASSLGGETGELFF. DNA of the CDR3: TGTGCCAGCAGCTTAGGGGGGGAAACCGGGGAGCTGTTTTTT. The chain is built from TRBV11-3 and TRBJ2-2; TRBD2 is a possible D gene (6 bases). Germline assignment: CDR1 SGHNT and CDR2 YENEEA. With 1 base removed from V and 5 bases from J, the gap between germline ends came to 8 bases. The CDR3 is 14 residues long.

This clone has a handful of counts. The chain couples TRBV5-1 to TRBJ2-2; D is uncertain. Germline V gene lookup returns CDR1 SGHRS and CDR2 YFSETQ. The CDR3 sequence is 12 residues long. V lost 2 bases and J 7 bases, leaving 6 bases between the germline ends. CDR3: CASSFDGGELFF. In nucleotides, the CDR3 is TGCGCCAGCAGCTTTGACGGCGGGGAGCTGTTTTTT.

This clone was seen a single time. The rearrangement uses TRBV7-2 and TRBJ1-1; D remains ambiguous. This CDR3 has 15 residues. Deletions cut 1 base from V and 0 bases from J, with 9 bases between. Germline CDR1 SGHTA, CDR2 FQGNSA. The CDR3 coding sequence is TGTGCCAGCAGCTTAGTAGCAGCTGTGAACACTGAAGCTTTCTTT. Translating it yields CASSLVAAVNTEAFF.

The chain couples TRBV9 to TRBJ2-2, with 7 positions matching TRBD1. The germline gives CDR1 SGDLS, CDR2 YYNGEE. The V and J ends lost 4 bases and 1 base, in that order; junction bases with no gene match: 7. This CDR3 is built from 16 residues. CDR3 DNA sequence: TGTGCCAGCAGCTTCGCGGACAGGCTGAACACCGGGGAGCTGTTTTTT. Translated, it gives CASSFADRLNTGELFF.

About this clone itself: Other DNA sequences of this sample code for an identical CDR3. CDR3 region: CASSLTDTQYF. The CDR3 bases are TGTGCCAGCAGTCTCACAGATACGCAGTATTTT. The chain links TRBV2 to TRBJ2-3; D is undetermined. Per germline, CDR1 SNHLY and CDR2 FYNNEI. The CDR3 spans 11 residues. V gave up 5 bases and J gave up 2 bases, with 2 bases separating them.

This clone was observed once. This chain joins TRBV19 and TRBJ2-7; 8 nucleotides line up with TRBD2. The V and J ends lost 4 bases and 3 bases, in that order; junction bases with no gene match: 8. This CDR3 spans 15 amino acids. Per germline, CDR1 LNHDA and CDR2 SQIVND (reference sequence). CDR3 sequence (DNA): TGTGCCAGTAGTACCGGGACTAGTGGATACTACGAGCAGTACTTC. Encoded protein: CASSTGTSGYYEQYF.

This chain links TRBV18 with TRBJ2-1, with TRBD2 identical over 8 bases. Germline CDR1 is KGHSH and CDR2 is LQKENI. V shed 6 bases, J shed 0 bases, and the junction held 7 bases outside the gene matches. The CDR3 covers 16 residues. The CDR3 loop reads CASSSAGGSSYNEQFF. In DNA, the CDR3 is TGTGCCAGCTCTTCCGCGGGGGGCAGCTCCTACAATGAGCAGTTCTTC.

This chain links TRBV7-8 with TRBJ2-4; 9 bases align to TRBD1. With V trimmed by 3 bases and J by 0 bases, 6 bases remained unmatched. CDR1 is SGHVS, CDR2 FQNEAQ, per germline. The length of the CDR3 is 17 residues. The chain's CDR3 is CASSLGTGSLAKNIQYF. The DNA for the CDR3 is TGTGCCAGCAGCTTGGGGACAGGGTCTCTAGCCAAAAACATTCAGTACTTC. Variable domain in full (rest from reference TRBV7-8 and TRBJ2-4): GAGVSQSPRYKVAKRGQDVALRCDPISGHVSLFWYQQALGQGPEFLTYFQNEAQLDKSGLPSDRFFAERPEGSVSTLKIQRTQQEDSAVYLCASSLGTGSLAKNIQYFGAGTRLSVL.

This chain connects TRBV18 to TRBJ1-5; TRBD1 matches 12 bases. The CDR3 loop spans 16 amino acids. Germline assignment: CDR1 KGHSH and CDR2 LQKENI. V was pared by 6 bases and J by 5 bases, with 8 bases of the junction left unmatched. The CDR3 nucleotides are TGTGCCAGCTCCCCGGGACAGGGGGCTAGAGATCAGCCCCAGCATTTT. Protein: CASSPGQGARDQPQHF. The whole variable domain, filled in from reference TRBV18 and TRBJ1-5, reads NAGVMQNPRHLVRRRGQEARLRCSPMKGHSHVYWYRQLPEEGLKFMVYLQKENIIDESGMPKERFSAEFPKEGPSILRIQQVVRGDSAAYFCASSPGQGARDQPQHFGDGTRLSIL.

The rearrangement links TRBV5-1 to TRBJ2-3, with unresolved D. CDR1 is SGHRS and CDR2 is YFSETQ in the germline V gene. The CDR3 has 14 amino acids. Trimming took off 1 base at V and 2 bases at J, with 8 bases between the two ends. The DNA of the CDR3 is TGCGCCAGCAGCTTGCCAGAGCTCACAGATACGCAGTATTTT. As protein: CASSLPELTDTQYF.

The chain couples TRBV29-1 to TRBJ2-1; no definite D call. V lost 3 bases to trimming and J lost 6 bases, with 9 bases between them. There are 12 residues in the CDR3. CDR1 and CDR2 from the germline V gene are SQVTM and ANQGSEA. This chain's CDR3 is CSVEVLVNEQFF. The CDR3 bases are TGCAGCGTTGAGGTCTTAGTCAATGAGCAGTTCTTC.